A single sample is the source of the 20 T cell receptor beta chains below, sequenced in a study of blood T cell repertoires in COVID-19. Sequencing was performed with immunoSEQ multiplex PCR; in TCRdb, only in-frame clones are kept and a portion is missing. The data hold some 88,000 clones, with around 79% observed a single time. The sequencing input was peripheral blood. These receptors originate from a human donor in a cohort sampled during active COVID-19.

The genes are TRBV28 and TRBJ2-7; 9 bases map to TRBD2. With 6 bases clipped from V and 4 bases from J, the junction kept 7 bases outside the gene matches. The germline CDR1 and CDR2 sequences are MDHEN and SYDVKM. The CDR3 consists of 14 residues. The CDR3 is CASSRLAGVYEQYF. The CDR3 DNA sequence: TGTGCCAGCAGCCGTTTAGCGGGAGTTTACGAGCAGTACTTC.

This clone has a single count. V is TRBV4-2 and J is TRBJ2-1; 14 bases line up with TRBD2. Germline loops: CDR1 LGHNA, CDR2 YNFKEQ. This CDR3 region has 16 residues. V dropped 2 bases and J dropped 10; count of bases not matched to a gene: 7. The CDR3 loop reads CASSQPGTSGRGEQFF. The CDR3, as DNA: TGTGCCAGCAGCCAACCCGGGACTAGCGGGAGAGGGGAGCAGTTCTTC.

The rearrangement links TRBV4-2 to TRBJ1-2, with D unresolved. Germline-derived CDR1 and CDR2 are LGHNA and YNFKEQ. V was trimmed by 0 bases and J by 2 bases, leaving 13 bases between them. The CDR3 consists of 16 residues. CDR3 DNA sequence: TGTGCCAGCAGCCAAGAGGAATCAGGCGTCAACTATGGCTACACCTTC. Encoded protein: CASSQEESGVNYGYTF.

This clone has more than one count but fewer than ten. The genes are TRBV18 and TRBJ1-1; D may be TRBD1 (6 bases). Trimming took off 6 bases at V and 6 bases at J, with 11 bases between the two ends. CDR3 length: 12 residues. The germline gives CDR1 KGHSH, CDR2 LQKENI. The DNA for the CDR3 is TGTGCCAGCTCGAAGGGACAATCTGAAGCTTTCTTT. Translating it yields CASSKGQSEAFF.

The chain couples TRBV19 to TRBJ2-3; 8 bases are a match to TRBD1. Germline V gene lookup returns CDR1 LNHDA and CDR2 SQIVND (reference sequence). V was clipped by 9 bases and J by 1 base; unmatched bases: 6. The CDR3 covers 14 residues. CDR3 sequence reads: CASLGQEGTDTQYF. The CDR3, as DNA: TGTGCCAGCTTGGGACAGGAAGGCACAGATACGCAGTATTTT.

The genes are TRBV28 and TRBJ2-1; the D gene is possibly TRBD2 (6 bases). This CDR3 is 12 amino acids long. Per the germline V gene, CDR1 is MDHEN and CDR2 is SYDVKM. V was trimmed by 6 bases and J by 9 bases, leaving 12 bases between them. CDR3: CASSTGDGEQFF. In DNA form, the CDR3 reads TGTGCCAGCAGCACGGGGGACGGTGAGCAGTTCTTC.

This chain connects TRBV9 to TRBJ2-1; 10 bases line up with TRBD2. Germline values: CDR1 SGDLS, CDR2 YYNGEE. This CDR3 contains 16 residues. V was pared by 2 bases and J by 4 bases, with 6 bases of the junction left unmatched. CDR3 in amino acids: CASSVSTSGLYNEQFF. CDR3 bases: TGTGCCAGCAGCGTTTCGACTAGCGGGTTATACAATGAGCAGTTCTTC.

The chain is built from TRBV7-6 and TRBJ2-2; 7 bases agree with TRBD1. J was trimmed by 5 bases and V by 1 base; bases with no gene match: 1. The CDR3 covers 14 residues. Germline loops: CDR1 SGHVS, CDR2 FNYEAQ. The CDR3 sequence is CASSLDRGTGELFF. The CDR3 DNA follows: TGTGCCAGCAGCTTAGACAGGGGAACCGGGGAGCTGTTTTTT.

The gene calls are TRBV7-2 and TRBJ1-2; weak D call: TRBD1 (5 bases). The CDR3 totals 15 residues. V lost 7 bases and J lost 2, with 17 bases in between. Germline V gene lookup returns CDR1 SGHTA and CDR2 FQGNSA. The DNA for the CDR3 is TGTGCCAGCAACTCATTCCGGACACGAAACTATGGCTACACCTTC. Amino acids: CASNSFRTRNYGYTF. The variable domain in full, completed from reference TRBV7-2 and TRBJ1-2, reads GAGVSQSPSNKVTEKGKDVELRCDPISGHTALYWYRQSLGQGLEFLIYFQGNSAPDKSGLPSDRFSAERTGGSVSTLTIQRTQQEDSAVYLCASNSFRTRNYGYTFGSGTRLTVV.

V and J are TRBV7-9 and TRBJ2-5, with D unclear. This CDR3 spans 11 amino acids. V was shortened by 5 bases and J by 4 bases, with 5 bases between the two germline ends. From germline, CDR1 is SEHNR and CDR2 FQNEAQ (reference sequence). CDR3 nucleotide sequence: TGTGCCAGCAGCCCTACAGAGACCCAGTACTTC. Translated: CASSPTETQYF.

This chain uses TRBV4-1 with TRBJ2-7; 8 positions agree with TRBD1. Germline values: CDR1 MGHRA, CDR2 YSYEKL. This CDR3 comprises 14 residues. V lost 5 bases to trimming and J lost 5 bases; unmatched junction nucleotides: 8. CDR3 in DNA: TGCGCCAGCAGCTCGCGGACAGGGATCGACGAGCAGTACTTC. This encodes CASSSRTGIDEQYF.

V and J are TRBV27 and TRBJ2-3, with TRBD2 matching 11 bases. CDR1 is MNHEY, CDR2 SMNVEV, per germline (reference sequence). The CDR3 has 17 amino acids. Losses at the gene ends were 2 bases for V and 4 bases for J; bases not matched to a gene: 8. The chain's CDR3 is CASSLRISGRAADTQYF. The CDR3 DNA sequence: TGTGCCAGCAGTTTACGGATTAGCGGGAGGGCCGCAGATACGCAGTATTTT.

The genes are TRBV6-5 and TRBJ1-1; 8 bases fit TRBD1. Germline loops: CDR1 MNHEY, CDR2 SVGAGI. The trim removed 6 bases at V and 4 bases at J, leaving 7 bases unmatched. This CDR3 contains 14 residues. The chain's CDR3 is CASRLTGEGTEAFF. The CDR3 nucleotides read TGTGCCAGCAGATTGACAGGGGAGGGCACTGAAGCTTTCTTT.

A few counts support this clone. The V call is TRBV5-6, the J call TRBJ1-6, with a tentative D call TRBD1 (6 bases). The V end was cut by 0 bases, the J end by 11 bases, with 12 bases between. There are 14 residues in the CDR3. Germline CDR1 and CDR2: SGHDT and YYEEEE. The CDR3 loop reads CASSLGQVGPPLHF. The CDR3 DNA reads as TGTGCCAGCAGCTTGGGACAGGTCGGCCCACCCCTCCACTTT.

The V gene is TRBV6-6, the J gene TRBJ2-7; a weak D match, TRBD1 (6 bases). Germline CDR1 is MNHNY and CDR2 is SVGAGI (reference sequence). Trimming left V 6 bases short and J 6 bases short, with 15 bases between. CDR3 length equals 13 residues. The CDR3 nucleotides read TGTGCCAGCAGACCCAGACAGGCGTCCGAGCAGTACTTC. Amino acids: CASRPRQASEQYF.

Written as DNA, the CDR3 is TGCGCCAGCAGCCACCAACAGATGAACACTGAAGCTTTCTTT. This codes for CASSHQQMNTEAFF. This chain joins TRBV4-3 and TRBJ1-1, with D unresolved. Germline V gene data show CDR1 as LGHNA and CDR2 as YSLEER. The CDR3 has 14 residues. V was clipped by 3 bases and J by 0 bases, with 8 bases between them.

V gene TRBV3-1 (or the pseudogene TRBV3-2) combines with J gene TRBJ2-7; D might be TRBD2 (6 bases). The CDR3 has 15 amino acids. V lost 3 bases and J lost 0, with 12 bases in between. Germline V CDR1 and CDR2: LGHDT, YNNKEL (reference sequence). The CDR3 protein is CASSHTGGASYEQYF. The CDR3 nucleotides are TGTGCCAGCAGCCATACAGGAGGGGCCTCCTACGAGCAGTACTTC.

The chain combines TRBV28 with TRBJ1-4; 8 bases are a match to TRBD1. The length of the CDR3 is 19 residues. The V gene's germline CDR1 is MDHEN and CDR2 SYDVKM. V lost 5 bases, J lost 8 bases, and 22 bases stayed unmatched. CDR3 in DNA: TGTGCCAGCAGTCCACGGACAGGGAGGAATACGAATGGAGAGGAAAAACTGTTTTTT. It is translated as CASSPRTGRNTNGEEKLFF.

V is TRBV5-5 and J is TRBJ2-3, with D possibly TRBD2 on 6 matching bases. The CDR3 has 16 residues. Trimming took off 4 bases at V and 2 bases at J, with 17 bases between the two ends. Germline V gives CDR1 SGHKS, CDR2 YYEKEE (reference sequence). CDR3 bases: TGTGCCAGCAGCCGACGTGCGGGGTCCACCACAGATACGCAGTATTTT. It yields the protein CASSRRAGSTTDTQYF. Together with reference TRBV5-5 and TRBJ2-3, the CDR3 gives the full variable domain: DAGVTQSPTHLIKTRGQQVTLRCSPISGHKSVSWYQQVLGQGPQFIFQYYEKEERGRGNFPDRFSARQFPNYSSELNVNALLLGDSALYLCASSRRAGSTTDTQYFGPGTRLTVL.

This clone was counted only a few times. The V gene is TRBV6-2 or TRBV6-3, the J gene TRBJ2-3; no reliable D call. V dropped 0 bases and J dropped 2 bases, with 3 bases sitting between them. Germline CDR1 is MNHEY and CDR2 is SVGEGT. The CDR3 runs to 13 residues. CDR3 sequence: CASSYSSTDTQYF. Written as DNA, the CDR3 is TGTGCCAGCAGTTACTCCTCCACAGATACGCAGTATTTT.